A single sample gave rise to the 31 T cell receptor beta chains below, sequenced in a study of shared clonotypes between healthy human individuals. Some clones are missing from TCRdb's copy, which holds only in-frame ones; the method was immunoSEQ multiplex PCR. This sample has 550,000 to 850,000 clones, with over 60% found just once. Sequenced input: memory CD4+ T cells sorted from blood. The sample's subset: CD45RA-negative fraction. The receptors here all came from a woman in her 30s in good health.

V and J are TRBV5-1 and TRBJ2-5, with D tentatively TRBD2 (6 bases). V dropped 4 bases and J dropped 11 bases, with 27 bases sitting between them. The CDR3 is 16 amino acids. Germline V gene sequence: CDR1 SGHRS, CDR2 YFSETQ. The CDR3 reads CASSPEMLAPDDEQYF. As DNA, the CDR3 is TGCGCCAGCAGCCCTGAAATGCTAGCGCCCGATGATGAGCAGTACTTC.

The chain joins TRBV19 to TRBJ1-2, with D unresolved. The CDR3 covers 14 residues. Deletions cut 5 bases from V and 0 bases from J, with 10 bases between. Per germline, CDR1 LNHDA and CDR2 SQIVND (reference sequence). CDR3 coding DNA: TGTGCCAGTAGTTCCATTCCAGCTAACTATGGCTACACCTTC. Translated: CASSSIPANYGYTF.

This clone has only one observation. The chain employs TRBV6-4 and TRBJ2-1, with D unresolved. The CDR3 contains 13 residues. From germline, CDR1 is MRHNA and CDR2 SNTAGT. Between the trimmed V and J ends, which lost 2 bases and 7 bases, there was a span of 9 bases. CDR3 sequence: CASSDQMENEQFF. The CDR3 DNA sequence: TGTGCCAGCAGTGACCAAATGGAGAATGAGCAGTTCTTC.

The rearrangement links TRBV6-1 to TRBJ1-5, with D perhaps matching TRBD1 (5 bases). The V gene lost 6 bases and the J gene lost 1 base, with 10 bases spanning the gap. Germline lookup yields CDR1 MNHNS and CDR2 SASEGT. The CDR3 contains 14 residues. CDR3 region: CASRGGWSNQPQHF. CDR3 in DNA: TGTGCCAGCAGGGGGGGTTGGAGCAATCAGCCCCAGCATTTT.

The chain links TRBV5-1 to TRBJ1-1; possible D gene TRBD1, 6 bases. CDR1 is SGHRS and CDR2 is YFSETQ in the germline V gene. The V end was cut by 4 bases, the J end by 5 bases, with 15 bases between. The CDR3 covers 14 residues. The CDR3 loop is CASSITLQGTEAFF. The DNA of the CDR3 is TGCGCCAGCAGCATCACCCTTCAGGGGACTGAAGCTTTCTTT.

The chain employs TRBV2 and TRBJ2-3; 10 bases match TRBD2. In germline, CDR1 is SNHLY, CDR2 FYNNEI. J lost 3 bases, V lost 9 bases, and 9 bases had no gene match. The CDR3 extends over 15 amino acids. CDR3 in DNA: TGTGCCAGTAACCCTTTAGCGGGAGGTACAGATACGCAGTATTTT. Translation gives CASNPLAGGTDTQYF.

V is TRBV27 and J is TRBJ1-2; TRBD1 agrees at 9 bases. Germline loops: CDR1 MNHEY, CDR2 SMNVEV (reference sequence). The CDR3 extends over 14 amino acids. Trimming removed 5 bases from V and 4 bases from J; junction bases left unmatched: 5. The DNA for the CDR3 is TGTGCCAGCAGTAAACAGGGGGCCGTCTATGGCTACACCTTC. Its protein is CASSKQGAVYGYTF.

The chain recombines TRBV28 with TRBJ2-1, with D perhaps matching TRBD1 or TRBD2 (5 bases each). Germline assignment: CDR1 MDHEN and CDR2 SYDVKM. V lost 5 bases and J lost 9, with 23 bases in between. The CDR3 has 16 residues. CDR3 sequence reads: CASSPRGHTRRVEQFF. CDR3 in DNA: TGTGCCAGCAGTCCCCGTGGACATACCAGGCGGGTTGAGCAGTTCTTC.

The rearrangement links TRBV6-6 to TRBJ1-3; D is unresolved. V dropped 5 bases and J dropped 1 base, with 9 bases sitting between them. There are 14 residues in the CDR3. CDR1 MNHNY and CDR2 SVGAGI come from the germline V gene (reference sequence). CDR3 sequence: CASSPFGSGNTIYF. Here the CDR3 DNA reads TGTGCCAGCAGTCCCTTCGGTTCTGGAAACACCATATATTTT.

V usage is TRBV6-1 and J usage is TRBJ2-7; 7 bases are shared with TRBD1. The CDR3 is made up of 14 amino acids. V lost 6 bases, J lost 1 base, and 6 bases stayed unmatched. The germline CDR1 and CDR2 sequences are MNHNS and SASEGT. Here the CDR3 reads CASRPYRGSYEQYF. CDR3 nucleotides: TGTGCCAGCAGGCCTTACAGGGGATCCTACGAGCAGTACTTC.

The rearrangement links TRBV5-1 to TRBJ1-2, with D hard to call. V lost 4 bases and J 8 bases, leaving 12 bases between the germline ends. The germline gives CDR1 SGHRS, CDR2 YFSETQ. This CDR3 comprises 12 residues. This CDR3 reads CASSADSGGYTF. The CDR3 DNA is TGCGCCAGCAGCGCGGACTCCGGGGGCTACACCTTC.

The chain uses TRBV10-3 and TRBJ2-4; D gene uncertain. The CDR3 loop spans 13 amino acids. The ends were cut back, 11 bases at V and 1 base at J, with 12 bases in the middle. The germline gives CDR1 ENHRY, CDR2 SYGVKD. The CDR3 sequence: CASSETAKNIQYF. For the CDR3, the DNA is TGTGCCTCGAGCGAGACGGCCAAAAACATTCAGTACTTC.

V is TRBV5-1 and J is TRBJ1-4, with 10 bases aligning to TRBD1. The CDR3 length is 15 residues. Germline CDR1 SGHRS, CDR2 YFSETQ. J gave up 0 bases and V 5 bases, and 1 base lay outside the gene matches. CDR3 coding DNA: TGCGCCAGCAGAGGACAGGGGGCAACTAATGAAAAACTGTTTTTT. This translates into CASRGQGATNEKLFF.

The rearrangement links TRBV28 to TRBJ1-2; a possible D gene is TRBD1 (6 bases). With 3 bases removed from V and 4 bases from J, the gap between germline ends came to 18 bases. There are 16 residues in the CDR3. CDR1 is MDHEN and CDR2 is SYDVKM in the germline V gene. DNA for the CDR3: TGTGCCAGCAGTTTTCAGCGGGACACCTTCACCTATGGCTACACCTTC. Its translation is CASSFQRDTFTYGYTF.

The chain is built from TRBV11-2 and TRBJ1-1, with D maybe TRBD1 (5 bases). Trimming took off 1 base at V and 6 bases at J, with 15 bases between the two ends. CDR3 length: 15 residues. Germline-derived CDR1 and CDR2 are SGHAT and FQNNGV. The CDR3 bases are TGTGCCAGCAGCTTAGCGACCGGTAGAGGGGCTGAAGCTTTCTTT. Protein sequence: CASSLATGRGAEAFF.

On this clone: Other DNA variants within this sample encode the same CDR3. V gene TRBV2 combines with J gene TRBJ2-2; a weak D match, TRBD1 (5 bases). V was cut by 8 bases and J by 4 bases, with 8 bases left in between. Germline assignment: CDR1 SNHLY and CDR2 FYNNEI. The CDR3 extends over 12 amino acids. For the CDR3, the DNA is TGTGCCAGCCGGACAACCACCGGGGAGCTGTTTTTT. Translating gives CASRTTTGELFF.

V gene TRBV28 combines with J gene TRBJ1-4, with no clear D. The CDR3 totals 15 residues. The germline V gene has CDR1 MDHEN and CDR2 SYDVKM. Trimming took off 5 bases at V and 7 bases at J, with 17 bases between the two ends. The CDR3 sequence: CASSPRGSSGEKLFF. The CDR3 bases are TGTGCCAGCAGTCCCCGAGGTTCCTCAGGTGAAAAACTGTTTTTT. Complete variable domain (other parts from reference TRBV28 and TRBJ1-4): DVKVTQSSRYLVKRTGEKVFLECVQDMDHENMFWYRQDPGLGLRLIYFSYDVKMKEKGDIPEGYSVSREKKERFSLILESASTNQTSMYLCASSPRGSSGEKLFFGSGTQLSVL.

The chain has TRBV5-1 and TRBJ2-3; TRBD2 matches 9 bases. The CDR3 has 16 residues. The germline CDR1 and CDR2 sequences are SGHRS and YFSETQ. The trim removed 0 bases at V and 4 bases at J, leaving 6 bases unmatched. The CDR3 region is CASSLASSSGADTQYF. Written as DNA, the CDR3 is TGCGCCAGCAGCTTGGCGTCGTCTAGCGGGGCAGATACGCAGTATTTT.

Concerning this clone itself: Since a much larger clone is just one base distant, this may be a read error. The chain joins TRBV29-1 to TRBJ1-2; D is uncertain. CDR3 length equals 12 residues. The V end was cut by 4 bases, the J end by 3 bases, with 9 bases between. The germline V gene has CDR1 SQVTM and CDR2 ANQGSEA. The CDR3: CSVVAQHYGYTF. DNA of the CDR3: TGCAGCGTTGTCGCGCAACACTATGGCTACACCTTC. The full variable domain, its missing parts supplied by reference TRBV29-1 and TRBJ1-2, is SAVISQKPSRDICQRGTSLTIQCQVDSQVTMMFWYRQQPGQSLTLIATANQGSEATYESGFVIDKFPISRPNLTFSTLTVSNMSPEDSSIYLCSVVAQHYGYTFGSGTRLTVV.

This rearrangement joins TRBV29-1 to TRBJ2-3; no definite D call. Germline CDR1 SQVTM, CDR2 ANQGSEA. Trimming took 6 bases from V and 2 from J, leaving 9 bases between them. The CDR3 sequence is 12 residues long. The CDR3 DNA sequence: TGCAGCGTCTATAGGGACACAGATACGCAGTATTTT. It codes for CSVYRDTDTQYF.

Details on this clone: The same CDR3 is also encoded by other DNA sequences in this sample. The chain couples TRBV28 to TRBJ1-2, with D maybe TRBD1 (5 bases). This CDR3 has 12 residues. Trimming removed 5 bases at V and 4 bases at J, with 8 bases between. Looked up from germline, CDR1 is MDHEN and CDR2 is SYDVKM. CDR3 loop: CASSLQGYGYTF. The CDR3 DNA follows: TGTGCCAGCAGTCTGCAGGGCTATGGCTACACCTTC.

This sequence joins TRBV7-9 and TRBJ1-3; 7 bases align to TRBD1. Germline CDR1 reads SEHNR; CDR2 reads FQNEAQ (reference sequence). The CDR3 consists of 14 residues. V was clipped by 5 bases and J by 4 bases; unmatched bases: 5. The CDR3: CASSTTGIGNTIYF. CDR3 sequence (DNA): TGTGCCAGCAGCACGACAGGGATAGGAAACACCATATATTTT.

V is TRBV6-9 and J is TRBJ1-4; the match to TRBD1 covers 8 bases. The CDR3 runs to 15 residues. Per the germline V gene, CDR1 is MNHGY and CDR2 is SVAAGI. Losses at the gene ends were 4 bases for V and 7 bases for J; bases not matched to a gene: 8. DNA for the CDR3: TGTGCCAGCAGTTCAATGGACAGGGTGGGTGAAAAACTGTTTTTT. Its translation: CASSSMDRVGEKLFF.

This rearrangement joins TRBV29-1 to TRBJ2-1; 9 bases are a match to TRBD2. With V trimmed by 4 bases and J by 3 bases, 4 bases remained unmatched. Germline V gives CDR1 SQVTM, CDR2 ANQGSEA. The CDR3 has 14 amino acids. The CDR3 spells CSVGSGSIYNEQFF. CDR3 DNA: TGCAGCGTTGGTAGCGGGAGTATCTACAATGAGCAGTTCTTC.

Written as DNA, the CDR3 is TGTGCCAGCAGTTCAGGACAGGAGACCCAAGAGACCCAGTACTTC. Encoded protein: CASSSGQETQETQYF. This chain connects TRBV28 to TRBJ2-5; TRBD1 agrees at 7 bases. The CDR3 runs 15 residues. Germline V gives CDR1 MDHEN, CDR2 SYDVKM. The V segment lost 4 bases and the J segment 1 base; nucleotides outside the gene matches: 6.

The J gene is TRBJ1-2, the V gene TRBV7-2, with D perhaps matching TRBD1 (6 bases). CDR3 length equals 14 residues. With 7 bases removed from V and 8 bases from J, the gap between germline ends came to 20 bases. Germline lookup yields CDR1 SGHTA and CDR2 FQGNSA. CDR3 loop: CASTETQGPGGYTF. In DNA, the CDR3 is TGTGCCAGCACCGAAACACAGGGTCCGGGGGGCTACACCTTC.

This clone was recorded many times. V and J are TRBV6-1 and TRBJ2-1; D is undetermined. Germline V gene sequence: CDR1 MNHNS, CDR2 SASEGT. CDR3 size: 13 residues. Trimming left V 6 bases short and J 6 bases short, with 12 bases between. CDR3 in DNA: TGTGCCAGCAGGGTAGACACGACCAATGAGCAGTTCTTC. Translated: CASRVDTTNEQFF.

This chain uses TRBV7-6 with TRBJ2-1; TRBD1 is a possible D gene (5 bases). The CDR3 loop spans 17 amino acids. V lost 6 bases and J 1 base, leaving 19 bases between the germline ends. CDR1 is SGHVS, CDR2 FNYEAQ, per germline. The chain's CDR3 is CASSPAQGSLSYNEQFF. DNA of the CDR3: TGTGCCAGCAGTCCAGCTCAGGGCTCCCTTTCCTACAATGAGCAGTTCTTC.

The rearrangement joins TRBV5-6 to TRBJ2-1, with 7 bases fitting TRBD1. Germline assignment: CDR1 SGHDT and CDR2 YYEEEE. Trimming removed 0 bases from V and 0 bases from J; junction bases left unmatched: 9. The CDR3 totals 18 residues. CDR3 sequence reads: CASSLARLRDSSYNEQFF. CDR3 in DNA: TGTGCCAGCAGCTTGGCCCGTTTACGGGACAGCTCCTACAATGAGCAGTTCTTC.

CDR3 coding DNA: TGTGCCAGCAGCCGGACAGGGGTGAACACTGAAGCTTTCTTT. Its translation: CASSRTGVNTEAFF. The chain has TRBV7-9 and TRBJ1-1; 9 bases agree with TRBD1. Germline assignment: CDR1 SEHNR and CDR2 FQNEAQ (reference sequence). V was pared by 5 bases and J by 0 bases, with 1 base of the junction left unmatched. The CDR3 runs to 14 residues.

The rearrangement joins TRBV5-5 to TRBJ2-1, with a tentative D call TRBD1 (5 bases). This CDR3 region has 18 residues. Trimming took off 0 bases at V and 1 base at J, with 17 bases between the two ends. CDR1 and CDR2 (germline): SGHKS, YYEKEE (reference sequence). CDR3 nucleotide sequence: TGTGCCAGCAGCTTGGTGGCAGGGTTAATCTCTTCCTACAATGAGCAGTTCTTC. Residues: CASSLVAGLISSYNEQFF.